These 10 T cell receptor beta chains were all obtained from the same sample, sequenced in a study of T cells in Graves' hyperthyroidism and ophthalmopathy. RNA transcripts served as the template for amplifying TCR beta CDR3 regions. Carried out on the TCR CDR3, a first-round RT-PCR used the HTBI primer set. Via MiXCR, TCRdb re-called the multiplex PCR reads, giving one row per CDR3 protein. Here the sample spans a few hundred thousand distinct CDR3 sequences, around a sixth being singletons. The sequenced sample was blood. The receptor set was obtained from a woman between 18 and 29 years old with Graves' hyperthyroidism.

This clonotype was seen ten or more times. The gene calls are TRBV18 and TRBJ2-1, with TRBD2 matching 8 bases. CDR1 and CDR2 (germline): KGHSH, LQKENI. V lost 3 bases and J lost 6; bases outside the gene matches: 10. The CDR3 extends over 16 amino acids. The CDR3 loop reads CASSPLAGGGRNEQFF. The CDR3 DNA reads TGTGCCAGCTCACCGCTGGCGGGAGGAGGGCGCAATGAGCAGTTCTTC.

This clonotype was seen many times. This chain uses TRBV20-1 with TRBJ1-1, with D possibly TRBD1 on 5 matching bases. Deletions cut 0 bases from V and 3 bases from J, with 14 bases between. Germline-derived CDR1 and CDR2 are DFQATT and SNEGSKA (reference sequence). There are 15 residues in the CDR3. CDR3 sequence reads: CSARDMGRADTEAFF. As DNA, the CDR3 is TGCAGTGCTAGAGATATGGGGCGGGCGGACACTGAAGCTTTCTTT.

This clonotype has at least ten counts. The chain couples TRBV2 to TRBJ1-5; D gene unclear. This CDR3 spans 13 amino acids. The V gene lost 5 bases and the J gene lost 7 bases, with 12 bases spanning the gap. Germline V gene sequence: CDR1 SNHLY, CDR2 FYNNEI. The CDR3 here is CASSKGGGQPQHF. In nucleotides, the CDR3 is TGTGCCAGCAGTAAGGGAGGAGGACAGCCCCAGCATTTT.

This clonotype was seen a handful of times. The chain has TRBV14 and TRBJ1-6; unclear D gene. The CDR3 sequence is 14 residues long. CDR1 is SGHDN, CDR2 FVKESK, per germline. V was shortened by 6 bases and J by 10 bases, with 16 bases between the two germline ends. The CDR3 sequence is CASSRSGMRSPLHF. In DNA, the CDR3 is TGTGCCAGCAGTCGCAGCGGGATGAGATCACCCCTCCACTTT.

Here the CDR3 reads CASSLMGSSYNEQFF. The DNA for the CDR3 is TGTGCCAGCAGTTTAATGGGGAGCTCCTACAATGAGCAGTTCTTC. This chain uses TRBV12-3 or TRBV12-4 with TRBJ2-1; D perhaps matches TRBD2 (5 bases). The CDR3 totals 15 residues. Trimming took off 2 bases at V and 0 bases at J, with 8 bases between the two ends.

The chain recombines TRBV5-1 with TRBJ2-3; the D is unclear. The ends were cut back, 4 bases at V and 4 bases at J, with 16 bases in the middle. There are 15 residues in the CDR3. The germline V gene has CDR1 SGHRS and CDR2 YFSETQ. The CDR3 DNA reads as TGCGCCAGCAGCCCGGGCCTGGGGTGGGCAGATACGCAGTATTTT. Protein product: CASSPGLGWADTQYF.

This clonotype was counted ten times or more. The V gene is TRBV27, the J gene TRBJ1-2; 12 bases map to TRBD1. Germline CDR1 MNHEY, CDR2 SMNVEV (reference sequence). This CDR3 contains 14 residues. V was pared by 8 bases and J by 6 bases, with 7 bases of the junction left unmatched. The CDR3 here is CASASGTGGNGYTF. CDR3 in DNA: TGTGCCAGCGCTTCCGGGACAGGGGGCAATGGCTACACCTTC.

At least ten counts were recorded for this clonotype. The rearrangement uses TRBV10-2 and TRBJ2-3; D not resolved. This CDR3 spans 12 amino acids. Germline V lookup: CDR1 WSHSY, CDR2 SAAADI. Trimming stripped 7 bases from V and 7 bases from J, with 12 bases between. The chain's CDR3 is CASTPSGNTQYF. CDR3 nucleotides: TGCGCCAGCACCCCCTCGGGCAATACGCAGTATTTT.

This clonotype was detected ten times or more. The genes are TRBV28 and TRBJ2-5; 10 bases line up with TRBD2. Germline V gene sequence: CDR1 MDHEN, CDR2 SYDVKM. V dropped 2 bases and J dropped 6; count of bases not matched to a gene: 12. The CDR3 is made up of 17 amino acids. CDR3 in DNA: TGTGCCAGCAGTTTACATACTAGCGGGGCTCGTTGGAAGACCCAGTACTTC. It codes for CASSLHTSGARWKTQYF.

In its sample, this clonotype was seen many times. V is TRBV7-2 and J is TRBJ1-2; D uncertain. The CDR3 sequence is 13 residues long. Germline-derived CDR1 and CDR2 are SGHTA and FQGNSA. The germline V and J ends were trimmed by 0 bases and 4 bases, with 6 bases remaining between them. The CDR3 is CASSLAEGYGYTF. The CDR3 DNA follows: TGTGCCAGCAGCTTAGCAGAGGGCTATGGCTACACCTTC.